This TCR beta chain was recorded in a study of T cells in Graves' hyperthyroidism and ophthalmopathy. Study-level results: Ophthalmopathy could be told apart from stable hyperthyroidism with a 13 V-J model.

As for this clonotype: Antigen unknown.

V was cut by 2 bases and J by 0 bases, with 10 bases left in between. CDR3 length equals 16 residues. RNA transcripts gave rise to amplified TCR beta CDR3 regions. A first-round RT-PCR of the TCR CDR3 used the HTBI primer set. Each CDR3 protein is one row after TCRdb ran MiXCR on the multiplex PCR reads. The sample has under 400,000 distinct CDR3 sequences; around 15% are singletons. The source material was blood. V and J are TRBV12-3 or TRBV12-4 and TRBJ2-2; D may correspond to TRBD1 or TRBD2 (5 bases each). The sequence came from a woman aged 55-70 years with Graves' ophthalmopathy. The chain's CDR3 is CASSLPGPTNTGELFF. The CDR3 DNA follows: TGTGCCAGCAGTTTACCGGGACCAACGAACACCGGGGAGCTGTTTTTT.